The present entry profiles one T cell receptor beta chain with its context. Its antigen is not known. Assay: immunoSEQ multiplex PCR; the TCRdb copy retains only in-frame clones and omits some. The profile shows about 99,000 clones, 70% to 90% of them singletons. This CDR3 comprises 12 residues. V was trimmed by 3 bases and J by 2 bases, leaving 2 bases between them. The sample is drawn from a study of T cell responses to AZD1222 COVID-19 vaccine. Study-level findings and limits: Baseline serostatus was positive in only six AZD1222 recipients. Females made up more of the donors, who were largely white British, and clonal diversity may have come out too low.

The chain recombines TRBV12-3 or TRBV12-4 with TRBJ1-5; D unclear. This TCR derives from an adult in good health. Source: peripheral blood, taken on day 0 of AZD1222 vaccination. CDR3 in DNA: TGTGCCAGCAGTTTGGGCAATCAGCCCCAGCATTTT. Translated, it gives CASSLGNQPQHF.